This TCR beta chain was captured by sequencing in a study of a mutant IDH1 vaccine in newly diagnosed glioma. In the study overall: Vaccine administration was initiated 4-6 weeks following radiotherapy alone, or with temozolomide cycles. Previous treatment comprised radiotherapy, temozolomide, or both, mostly both. Overall study findings and caveats: Variations in leading peripheral T cell clonotypes appeared to have no connection with pseudoprogression.

About this clone: Antigen: not known.

Using immunoSEQ multiplex PCR, the repertoire was profiled, and TCRdb retains in-frame clones only, with some absent. The sample has some 23,000 clones; 55% to 75% are singletons. Time point reported: week 11, during vaccination. In the vaccine, a single dose held 300 ug of the mutant IDH1 20-mer peptide, along with topical imiquimod. Donors' newly diagnosed IDH1-mutant WHO grade 3 or 4 astrocytomas lacked nuclear ATRX. CDR1 SNHLY and CDR2 FYNNEI come from the germline V gene. This CDR3 is built from 15 residues. V lost 5 bases to trimming and J lost 0 bases, with 11 bases between them. This clonotype was obtained from a young man with glioma. Some clones in this sample may be carry-over from other donors' samples. The chain links TRBV2 to TRBJ1-5; a weak D match, TRBD1 (6 bases). The specimen was peripheral blood mononuclear cells (PBMCs), collected from a glioma patient whose treatment included an IDH1 peptide vaccine. The CDR3 protein is CASSSQGYSNQPQHF. The CDR3 coding sequence is TGTGCCAGCAGTTCCCAGGGGTATAGCAATCAGCCCCAGCATTTT.